This record looks at one T cell receptor beta chain sequence and its context. Its antigen is not known. The data stem from a study of siplizumab effects on memory and regulatory T cells. Sequenced by immunoSEQ multiplex PCR; TCRdb stores in-frame clones only, minus some. Among nearly 85,000 clones listed, over 80% were seen once. Germline V gene sequence: CDR1 LNHNV, CDR2 YYDKDF (reference sequence). This CDR3 has 15 amino acids. J lost 4 bases, V lost 6 bases, and 9 bases had no gene match. General study points: Roughly 75-95% of proliferating CD4+ or CD8+ clones defied assignment to a naive or memory phenotype. Some alloreactive sequences were traceable to unstimulated CD4+ memory cells, and siplizumab significantly reduced them.

The sample taken for sequencing was Tregs sorted from blood. The chain uses TRBV15 and TRBJ1-2; TRBD1 aligns across 9 bases. The sequence came from a human donor in good health. DNA of the CDR3: TGTGCCACCAGTCCCGGGACAGGGAATACCTATGGCTACACCTTC. It encodes CATSPGTGNTYGYTF.